These T cell receptor beta chains were read from a single sample in a study of T cells in Graves' hyperthyroidism and ophthalmopathy. MiXCR was run by TCRdb on the multiplex PCR reads, yielding one entry per CDR3 protein. The sample has 660,000 or so distinct CDR3 sequences, 20% to 25% seen once; the top ten hold 34%. Input material: blood. Source of these receptors: a man aged 25-45 years with Graves' ophthalmopathy. Each CDR3 is given with its conserved first and last residue. Only part of the rows carry a size: once, few, many, or a class if the clone is expanded.

>TRBJ2-5|many|17|TRBV27
CASSPLLAGGPQETQYF
>TRBJ2-7|NA|16|TRBV6-5
CASSYSPGRFIYEQYF
>TRBJ2-1|few|15|TRBV28
CASSSTGEAYNEQFF
>TRBJ1-1|many|17|TRBV2
CASSEALPRTMNTEAFF
>TRBJ2-1|few|11|TRBV7-9
CASSSSGEQFF
>TRBJ1-2|NA|16|TRBV20-1
CSAHPFEADANYGYTF
>TRBJ2-7|few|15|TRBV6-2/TRBV6-3
CASSYHRTGPYEQYF
>TRBJ2-3|NA|15|TRBV7-9
CASSSTSGSGDTQYF
>TRBJ2-7|many|12|TRBV5-6
CASSIQSYEQYF
>TRBJ2-7|NA|14|TRBV28
CASSATENSYEQYF
>TRBJ2-7|NA|15|TRBV2
CASSPFIGNSYEQYF
>TRBJ2-7|NA|17|TRBV27
CASSLSWDRGVQYEQYF
>TRBJ1-1|NA|11|TRBV19
CASTFGRVAFF
>TRBJ2-1|few|18|TRBV18
CASSPRDSGLAASNEQFF
>TRBJ1-5|NA|14|TRBV20-1
CSACDRERGQPQHF
>TRBJ2-7|NA|17|TRBV6-1
CASSTPLLGTGGYEQYF
>TRBJ2-1|many|17|TRBV11-2
CASSLGLGGEPYNEQFF
>TRBJ2-1|NA|16|TRBV12-5
CASGLGGQGMYNEQFF
>TRBJ1-3|NA|15|TRBV6-1
CASTSGGKRGNTIYF
>TRBJ1-1|few|14|TRBV10-3
CAISESVLGTEAFF
>TRBJ2-5|NA|14|TRBV28
CASSFGGGGETQYF
>TRBJ1-2|NA|14|TRBV19
CASSMGVRDYGYTF
>TRBJ2-2|many|13|TRBV3-1
CASSQDLGGELFF
>TRBJ2-7|many|13|TRBV11-1
CASSLQGDYEQYF
>TRBJ2-5|few|14|TRBV5-6
CASSLAGTKETQYF
>TRBJ1-6|many|13|TRBV7-2
CASSSVGAKPLHF
>TRBJ1-2|NA|14|TRBV9
CASSVDGGGYGYTF
>TRBJ2-4|NA|14|TRBV13
CASSSKGERDIQYF
>TRBJ1-5|many|12|TRBV14
CASSLGGGPQHF
>TRBJ1-6|NA|12|TRBV19
CASSLIGLPLHF
>TRBJ2-1|few|15|TRBV29-1
CSVSSLSGRAGEQFF
>TRBJ2-7|few|14|TRBV28
CASSGDRGRNEQYF
>TRBJ2-1|many|15|TRBV30
CAWSPGTSGYNEQFF
>TRBJ2-3|NA|15|TRBV6-2/TRBV6-3
CASSIRLANTDTQYF
>TRBJ1-5|few|16|TRBV2
CASSLNSDPRAQPQHF
>TRBJ2-7|NA|18|TRBV11-2
CASSISLSGTKGVHEQYF
>TRBJ1-6|NA|14|TRBV6-1
CASRGDRVSAPLHF
>TRBJ2-7|NA|12|TRBV20-1
CSARNGYYEQYF
>TRBJ2-7|many|14|TRBV27
CASSPLAGGPEQYF
>TRBJ2-5|few|15|TRBV6-2/TRBV6-3
CASSPGTRASGAQYF
>TRBJ2-1|NA|13|TRBV20-1
CSANRIRGNEQFF
>TRBJ1-1|many|12|TRBV3-1
CASSQTNTEAFF
>TRBJ1-4|few|13|TRBV10-3
CASGTGGNEKLFF
>TRBJ2-1|few|14|TRBV20-1
CSARVSLAGNEQFF
>TRBJ1-2|NA|13|TRBV7-2
CASSPGAEYGYTF
>TRBJ2-7|many|15|TRBV10-2
CASFGQRDRGYEQYF
>TRBJ1-4|NA|14|TRBV7-9
CASSRALGGEKLFF
>TRBJ1-1|many|12|TRBV30
CAGGTGNTEAFF